The 32 T cell receptor beta chains below all came from one sample that was sequenced in a study of blood T cell repertoires in COVID-19. Produced via immunoSEQ multiplex PCR; TCRdb's table is partial and in-frame only. The sample consists of roughly 250,000 clones, approximately 90% of them appearing once. Sequencing used peripheral blood. Every receptor here comes from a man aged 25-40 years with acute or convalescent COVID-19.

The CDR3 DNA sequence: TGTGCCAGCGTGAGAGGGGGACAGGAGACCCAGTACTTC. Protein: CASVRGGQETQYF. The chain is built from TRBV28 and TRBJ2-5; TRBD1 agrees at 7 bases. Germline V CDR1 and CDR2: MDHEN, SYDVKM. The V gene end was trimmed by 8 bases and the J gene end by 5 bases; junction bases not matched to a gene: 8. There are 13 residues in the CDR3.

This sequence joins TRBV6-6 and TRBJ2-1; D is possibly TRBD1 (7 bases). Looked up from germline, CDR1 is MNHNY and CDR2 is SVGAGI (reference sequence). The V and J ends lost 5 bases and 5 bases respectively, with 10 bases between them. This CDR3 comprises 13 residues. CDR3: CASSAGQHNEQFF. The CDR3, as DNA: TGTGCCAGCAGTGCGGGACAGCACAATGAGCAGTTCTTC.

The rearrangement links TRBV9 to TRBJ1-6; D is perhaps TRBD1 (6 bases). The germline V gene encodes CDR1 SGDLS and CDR2 YYNGEE. V lost 2 bases and J lost 7, with 10 bases in between. The CDR3 length is 14 residues. The CDR3 region has the DNA TGTGCCAGCAGCGTGAGACAGGAAAATTCACCCCTCCACTTT. It encodes CASSVRQENSPLHF.

This clone was counted many times. The CDR3 DNA reads TGTGCCAGCAGCTCCAGTTTGAGGGCGCAGTATTTT. Its translation is CASSSSLRAQYF. V and J are TRBV7-8 and TRBJ2-3; D may be TRBD2 (5 bases). Trimming took off 4 bases at V and 10 bases at J, with 12 bases between the two ends. Germline-derived CDR1 and CDR2 are SGHVS and FQNEAQ. This CDR3 contains 12 residues.

The CDR3 sequence is CASSLVGGNQPQHF. The CDR3, as DNA: TGTGCCAGCAGCCTGGTCGGGGGCAATCAGCCCCAGCATTTT. The genes are TRBV7-9 and TRBJ1-5; D is undetermined. CDR1 and CDR2 (germline): SEHNR, FQNEAQ (reference sequence). The CDR3 sequence is 14 residues long. V lost 5 bases to trimming and J lost 2 bases, with 10 bases between them. Supplemented by reference TRBV7-9 and TRBJ1-5, the full variable domain reads DTGVSQNPRHKITKRGQNVTFRCDPISEHNRLYWYRQTLGQGPEFLTYFQNEAQLEKSRLLSDRFSAERPKGSFSTLEIQRTEQGDSAMYLCASSLVGGNQPQHFGDGTRLSIL.

The J gene is TRBJ1-2, the V gene TRBV7-9; unclear D gene. The CDR3 is 15 residues long. Trimming shortened V by 5 bases and J by 2 bases, and 15 bases separated the two germline ends. Germline V lookup: CDR1 SEHNR, CDR2 FQNEAQ (reference sequence). The CDR3 nucleotides read TGTGCCAGCAGCCCGAATACCGACGGGAACTATGGCTACACCTTC. This codes for CASSPNTDGNYGYTF.

This chain links TRBV5-4 with TRBJ1-2, with D maybe TRBD1 (5 bases). In germline, CDR1 is SGHNT, CDR2 YYREEE (reference sequence). This CDR3 spans 17 amino acids. V was cut by 2 bases and J by 1 base, with 18 bases left in between. This CDR3 is CASSFIQGPTINYGYTF. CDR3 sequence (DNA): TGTGCCAGCAGCTTTATCCAGGGCCCGACCATTAACTATGGCTACACCTTC.

The V gene is TRBV7-2, the J gene TRBJ2-5, with D possibly TRBD1 on 5 matching bases. Germline values: CDR1 SGHTA, CDR2 FQGNSA. V gave up 4 bases and J gave up 2 bases, with 11 bases separating them. CDR3 length: 14 amino acids. CDR3 residues: CASSSMGQQETQYF. CDR3 DNA sequence: TGTGCCAGCAGCTCCATGGGGCAGCAAGAGACCCAGTACTTC.

The chain recombines TRBV11-2 with TRBJ1-1; no definite D call. V lost 0 bases to trimming and J lost 0 bases, with 8 bases between them. Germline V gives CDR1 SGHAT, CDR2 FQNNGV. The CDR3 is 15 amino acids. The CDR3 is CASSLDRRLNTEAFF. CDR3 nucleotide sequence: TGTGCCAGCAGCTTAGATAGGAGGCTGAACACTGAAGCTTTCTTT.

The CDR3 DNA sequence: TGTGCCAGCAGCTTAAGGAGCTCTGGAAACACCATATATTTT. Its translation is CASSLRSSGNTIYF. The chain has TRBV7-8 and TRBJ1-3; D remains ambiguous. Trimming left V 2 bases short and J 0 bases short, with 5 bases between. This CDR3 spans 14 amino acids. Germline V gene sequence: CDR1 SGHVS, CDR2 FQNEAQ. Supplemented by reference TRBV7-8 and TRBJ1-3, the full variable domain reads GAGVSQSPRYKVAKRGQDVALRCDPISGHVSLFWYQQALGQGPEFLTYFQNEAQLDKSGLPSDRFFAERPEGSVSTLKIQRTQQEDSAVYLCASSLRSSGNTIYFGEGSWLTVV.

The J gene is TRBJ1-5, the V gene TRBV6-9; possible D gene TRBD1, 5 bases. The CDR3 spans 13 residues. The V gene lost 6 bases and the J gene lost 4 bases, with 10 bases spanning the gap. CDR1 is MNHGY, CDR2 SVAAGI, per germline. CDR3 in amino acids: CASSVKGNQPQHF. In DNA form, the CDR3 reads TGTGCCAGCAGCGTTAAGGGGAATCAGCCCCAGCATTTT.

The chain is built from TRBV5-1 and TRBJ2-5; D uncertain. Trimming removed 4 bases from V and 5 bases from J, with 18 bases in between. Looked up from germline, CDR1 is SGHRS and CDR2 is YFSETQ. This CDR3 comprises 15 residues. The CDR3 DNA reads as TGCGCCAGCAGCCCTACAACGAGGAATGCTGAGACCCAGTACTTC. Its protein is CASSPTTRNAETQYF.

This clone was observed once. The chain links TRBV5-1 to TRBJ1-1, with D possibly being TRBD1 (5 bases). The CDR3 extends over 13 amino acids. Germline assignment: CDR1 SGHRS and CDR2 YFSETQ. V was trimmed by 2 bases and J by 4 bases, leaving 9 bases between them. CDR3 region: CASSFMTATEAFF. In nucleotides, the CDR3 is TGCGCCAGCAGCTTCATGACAGCCACTGAAGCTTTCTTT.

The rearrangement links TRBV29-1 to TRBJ2-4; 7 bases map to TRBD2. Germline trimming cut 0 bases from V and 1 base from J; bases unmatched to any gene: 3. This CDR3 contains 15 residues. Germline values: CDR1 SQVTM, CDR2 ANQGSEA. CDR3 amino acids: CSVEDRGGAKNIQYF. The CDR3 region has the DNA TGCAGCGTTGAAGATCGGGGAGGGGCCAAAAACATTCAGTACTTC.

The chain combines TRBV5-6 with TRBJ1-5; 10 bases map to TRBD1. This CDR3 is 16 amino acids long. Germline CDR1 reads SGHDT; CDR2 reads YYEEEE. J gave up 2 bases and V 4 bases, and 6 bases lay outside the gene matches. The DNA for the CDR3 is TGTGCCAGCAGCGCAGCCGGGACAGGGGGCAATCAGCCCCAGCATTTT. Its translation is CASSAAGTGGNQPQHF.

This clone has only a few counts. This chain uses TRBV7-3 with TRBJ2-5, with D tentatively TRBD2 (5 bases). The V and J ends lost 3 bases and 5 bases respectively, with 10 bases between them. CDR3 size: 13 residues. CDR1 SGHTA and CDR2 FQGTGA come from the germline V gene. The CDR3 DNA sequence: TGTGCCAGCAGCTTCGGACCGGGGGAGACCCAGTACTTC. It translates to CASSFGPGETQYF.

The rearrangement joins TRBV6-1 to TRBJ2-3; tentative D call: TRBD2 (7 bases). V lost 2 bases and J 1 base, leaving 10 bases between the germline ends. The germline gives CDR1 MNHNS, CDR2 SASEGT. This CDR3 is built from 15 residues. CDR3 sequence (DNA): TGTGCCAGCAGTGAACGGGGGGCCCGCACAGATACGCAGTATTTT. Protein sequence: CASSERGARTDTQYF.

The chain couples TRBV2 to TRBJ2-7; the D gene is possibly TRBD1 (6 bases). V was shortened by 7 bases and J by 1 base, with 14 bases between the two germline ends. CDR3 length: 14 residues. Germline V CDR1 and CDR2: SNHLY, FYNNEI. CDR3 sequence (DNA): TGTGCCAGCATGAGGCAGGGGTCTTCCTACGAGCAGTACTTC. Translation: CASMRQGSSYEQYF.

V gene TRBV7-8 combines with J gene TRBJ2-3; no definite D call. This CDR3 spans 16 amino acids. Germline CDR1 reads SGHVS; CDR2 reads FQNEAQ. Trimming removed 5 bases from V and 2 bases from J, with 17 bases in between. CDR3 sequence: CASSTDRRRPTDTQYF. The CDR3 DNA reads TGTGCCAGCAGCACCGACCGAAGGAGACCCACAGATACGCAGTATTTT.

The chain links TRBV2 to TRBJ1-2, with a tentative D call TRBD1 (5 bases). Between the trimmed V and J ends, which lost 6 bases and 3 bases, there was a span of 14 bases. This CDR3 contains 14 residues. Germline V gives CDR1 SNHLY, CDR2 FYNNEI. The CDR3: CASSPGGLHYGYTF. The DNA of the CDR3 is TGTGCCAGCAGCCCGGGGGGGTTGCACTATGGCTACACCTTC.

This chain links TRBV28 with TRBJ1-5, with TRBD1 as a possible D gene (6 bases). This CDR3 contains 15 residues. Trimming took off 10 bases at V and 0 bases at J, with 16 bases between the two ends. Germline CDR1 is MDHEN and CDR2 is SYDVKM. In DNA, the CDR3 is TGTGCCACCTCGACAGGCAGTCATAGCAATCAGCCCCAGCATTTT. It yields the protein CATSTGSHSNQPQHF.

The J gene is TRBJ2-2, the V gene TRBV29-1, with D maybe TRBD1 (5 bases). V was clipped by 5 bases and J by 0 bases, with 10 bases between them. The CDR3 is made up of 14 amino acids. CDR1 and CDR2 (germline): SQVTM, ANQGSEA. CDR3 in amino acids: CSVLGQANTGELFF. The CDR3 DNA sequence: TGCAGCGTTTTAGGACAAGCGAACACCGGGGAGCTGTTTTTT.

The chain uses TRBV2 and TRBJ2-6, with unresolved D. V lost 2 bases, J lost 0 bases, and 5 bases lay in between. CDR1 and CDR2 from the germline V gene are SNHLY and FYNNEI. The CDR3 is 15 residues long. The DNA for the CDR3 is TGTGCCAGCAGTGAACAGATCTCTGGGGCCAACGTCCTGACTTTC. The encoded protein is CASSEQISGANVLTF.

The chain couples TRBV3-1 (or the pseudogene TRBV3-2) to TRBJ1-6; TRBD1 matches at 7 bases. Germline CDR1 is LGHDT and CDR2 is YNNKEL (reference sequence). The CDR3 is 14 residues long. J gave up 7 bases and V 2 bases, and 2 bases lay outside the gene matches. The CDR3 protein is CASSQRGQNSPLHF. The CDR3 nucleotides read TGTGCCAGCAGCCAAAGGGGACAGAATTCACCCCTCCACTTT.

This chain connects TRBV6-5 to TRBJ2-1; D is undetermined. The V end was cut by 6 bases, the J end by 0 bases, with 12 bases between. The CDR3 length is 15 residues. The V gene's germline CDR1 is MNHEY and CDR2 SVGAGI. The CDR3 reads CASRVDAGSYNEQFF. In DNA, the CDR3 is TGTGCCAGCAGGGTAGACGCAGGCTCCTACAATGAGCAGTTCTTC.

The gene calls are TRBV2 and TRBJ1-2; D is ambiguous. Trimming stripped 8 bases from V and 7 bases from J, with 17 bases between. This CDR3 has 13 amino acids. The V gene's germline CDR1 is SNHLY and CDR2 FYNNEI. As DNA, the CDR3 is TGTGCCAGCGATATGACGGGAACTATTGGCTACACCTTC. Its translation: CASDMTGTIGYTF.

Regarding this clone: Other DNA sequences in this sample translate to the same CDR3. J is TRBJ2-1 and V is TRBV9, with a possible D match to TRBD2 (5 bases). There are 15 residues in the CDR3. The germline gives CDR1 SGDLS, CDR2 YYNGEE. Deletions cut 3 bases from V and 0 bases from J, with 10 bases between. The CDR3 DNA is TGTGCCAGCAGCGCCGGACTGAGCTCCTACAATGAGCAGTTCTTC. Translated, it gives CASSAGLSSYNEQFF.

V is TRBV27 and J is TRBJ2-3; unclear D gene. CDR1 and CDR2 (germline): MNHEY, SMNVEV (reference sequence). The ends were cut back, 6 bases at V and 0 bases at J, with 10 bases in the middle. The CDR3 length is 14 residues. As DNA, the CDR3 is TGTGCCAGCAGGCAGCAGGAAAGCACAGATACGCAGTATTTT. Translation gives CASRQQESTDTQYF.

This clone was recorded once. This chain uses TRBV28 with TRBJ2-7, with TRBD2 matching over 9 bases. The V gene's germline CDR1 is MDHEN and CDR2 SYDVKM. V trimming: 7 bases; J trimming: 5 bases; junction bases outside the gene matches: 6. This CDR3 is built from 13 residues. Here the CDR3 reads CASTGSGRHEQYF. The CDR3 nucleotides read TGTGCCAGCACGGGTAGCGGGAGACACGAGCAGTACTTC.

The rearrangement links TRBV28 to TRBJ2-7; 9 bases are a match to TRBD1. The V gene end was trimmed by 8 bases and the J gene end by 3 bases; junction bases not matched to a gene: 14. Germline CDR1 reads MDHEN; CDR2 reads SYDVKM. This CDR3 spans 16 amino acids. DNA for the CDR3: TGTGCCAGCCGGTCCCCTACAGGGGGCGCAGTCTACGAGCAGTACTTC. Protein: CASRSPTGGAVYEQYF.

The chain joins TRBV4-1 to TRBJ2-7, with D uncertain. CDR1 and CDR2 (germline): MGHRA, YSYEKL. This CDR3 has 15 residues. V gave up 1 base and J gave up 2 bases, with 12 bases separating them. The CDR3 region has the DNA TGCGCCAGCAGCCAAGTTGAGGCCCCGACCTACGAGCAGTACTTC. This encodes CASSQVEAPTYEQYF.

V is TRBV7-9 and J is TRBJ1-2; D unclear. Trimming pared 4 bases from V and 6 bases from J, leaving 18 bases between. Germline loops: CDR1 SEHNR, CDR2 FQNEAQ (reference sequence). The CDR3 runs to 15 residues. The CDR3 loop reads CASSSHQLLTDGYTF. CDR3 nucleotide sequence: TGTGCCAGCAGCTCCCACCAGCTCCTGACTGATGGCTACACCTTC.